Sequencing of this T cell receptor beta chain was carried out in a study of shared clonotypes between healthy human individuals. This clone was detected a few times. Other DNA sequences of this sample code for an identical CDR3. Per germline, CDR1 MGHDK and CDR2 SYGVNS. This CDR3 is 13 amino acids long. The V segment lost 3 bases and the J segment 10 bases; nucleotides outside the gene matches: 5. Clones were sequenced by immunoSEQ multiplex PCR, and TCRdb holds only the in-frame ones, with some missing. Counted here are about 300,000 clones, over 65% occurring once; the ten biggest clones make up 9% to 12%.

Sequencing input: memory CD4+ T cells sorted from blood. Subset specified: CD45RA-negative fraction. The J gene is TRBJ2-1, the V gene TRBV25-1; TRBD1 matches at 8 bases. This receptor was identified in a man aged 30 to 45 in good health. In DNA form, the CDR3 reads TGTGCCAGCAGTGAGACAGGGGCTGGGGAGCAGTTCTTC. It codes for CASSETGAGEQFF.